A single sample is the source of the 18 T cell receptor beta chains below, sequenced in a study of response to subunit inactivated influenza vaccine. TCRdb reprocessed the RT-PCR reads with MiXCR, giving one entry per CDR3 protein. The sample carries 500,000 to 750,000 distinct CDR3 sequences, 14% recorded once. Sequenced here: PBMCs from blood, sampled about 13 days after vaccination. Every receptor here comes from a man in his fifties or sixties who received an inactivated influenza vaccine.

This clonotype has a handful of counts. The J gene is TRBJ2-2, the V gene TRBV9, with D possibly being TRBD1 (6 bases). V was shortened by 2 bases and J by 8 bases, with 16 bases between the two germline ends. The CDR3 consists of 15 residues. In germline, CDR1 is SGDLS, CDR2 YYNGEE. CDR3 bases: TGTGCCAGCAGCGTGGGGGCCAACACCGCGGGGGAGCTGTTTTTT. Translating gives CASSVGANTAGELFF.

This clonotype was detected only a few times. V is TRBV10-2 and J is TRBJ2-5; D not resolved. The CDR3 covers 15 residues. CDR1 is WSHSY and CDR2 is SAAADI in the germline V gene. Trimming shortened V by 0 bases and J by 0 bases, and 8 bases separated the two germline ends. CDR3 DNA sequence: TGCGCCAGCAGTGAGTCGATCGTTTACCAAGAGACCCAGTACTTC. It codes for CASSESIVYQETQYF.

The CDR3 protein is CASSLNGQGNTEAFF. Written as DNA, the CDR3 is TGTGCCAGCAGTCTAAATGGACAGGGTAACACTGAAGCTTTCTTT. The chain uses TRBV27 and TRBJ1-1, with 8 bases identical to TRBD1. Germline values: CDR1 MNHEY, CDR2 SMNVEV (reference sequence). The CDR3 runs to 15 residues. The ends lost 5 bases at V and 2 bases at J; junction bases unmatched: 7.

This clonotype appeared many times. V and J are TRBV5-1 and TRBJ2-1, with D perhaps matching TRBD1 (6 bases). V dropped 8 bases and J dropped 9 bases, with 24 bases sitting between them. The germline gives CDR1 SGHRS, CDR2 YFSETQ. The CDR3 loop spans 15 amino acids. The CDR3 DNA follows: TGCGCCAGTGAAAAATCCGGGGCAGGGGTTGGTGAGCAGTTCTTC. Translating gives CASEKSGAGVGEQFF.

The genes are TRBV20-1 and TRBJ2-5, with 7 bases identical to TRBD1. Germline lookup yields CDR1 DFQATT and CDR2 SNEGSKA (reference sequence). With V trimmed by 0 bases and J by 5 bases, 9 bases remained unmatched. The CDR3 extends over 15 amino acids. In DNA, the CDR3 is TGCAGTGCTAGAGACGACATTTACAGGGGTGAGACCCAGTACTTC. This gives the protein CSARDDIYRGETQYF.

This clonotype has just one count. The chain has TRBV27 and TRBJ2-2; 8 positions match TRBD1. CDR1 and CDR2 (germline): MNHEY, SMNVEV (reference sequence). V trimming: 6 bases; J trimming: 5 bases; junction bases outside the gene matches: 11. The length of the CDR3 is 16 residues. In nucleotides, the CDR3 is TGTGCCAGCAGCCCCCACCGTCGACAGGGGACCGGGGAGCTGTTTTTT. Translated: CASSPHRRQGTGELFF.

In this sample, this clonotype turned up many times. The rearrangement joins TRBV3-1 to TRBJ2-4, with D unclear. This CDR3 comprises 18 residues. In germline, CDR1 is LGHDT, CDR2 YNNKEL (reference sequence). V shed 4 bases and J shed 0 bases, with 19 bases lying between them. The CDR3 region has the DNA TGTGCCAGCAGCCCTCGACCGACAAGCCCCATAGCCAAAAACATTCAGTACTTC. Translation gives CASSPRPTSPIAKNIQYF.

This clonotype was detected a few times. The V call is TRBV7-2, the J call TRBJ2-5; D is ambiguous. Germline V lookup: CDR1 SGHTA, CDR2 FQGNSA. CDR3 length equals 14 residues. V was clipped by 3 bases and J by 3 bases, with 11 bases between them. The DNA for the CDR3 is TGTGCCAGCAGCTTTAACGTCCTGAAAGAGACCCAGTACTTC. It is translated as CASSFNVLKETQYF. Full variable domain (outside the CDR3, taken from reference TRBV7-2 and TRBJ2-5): GAGVSQSPSNKVTEKGKDVELRCDPISGHTALYWYRQSLGQGLEFLIYFQGNSAPDKSGLPSDRFSAERTGGSVSTLTIQRTQQEDSAVYLCASSFNVLKETQYFGPGTRLLVL.

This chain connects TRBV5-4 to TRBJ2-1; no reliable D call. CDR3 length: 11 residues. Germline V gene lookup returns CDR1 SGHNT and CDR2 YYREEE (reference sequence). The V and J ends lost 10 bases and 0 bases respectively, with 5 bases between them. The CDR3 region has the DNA TGTGCCTGCACCTCCTACAATGAGCAGTTCTTC. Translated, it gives CACTSYNEQFF. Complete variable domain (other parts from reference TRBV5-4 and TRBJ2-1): ETGVTQSPTHLIKTRGQQVTLRCSSQSGHNTVSWYQQALGQGPQFIFQYYREEENGRGNFPPRFSGLQFPNYSSELNVNALELDDSALYLCACTSYNEQFFGPGTRLTVL.

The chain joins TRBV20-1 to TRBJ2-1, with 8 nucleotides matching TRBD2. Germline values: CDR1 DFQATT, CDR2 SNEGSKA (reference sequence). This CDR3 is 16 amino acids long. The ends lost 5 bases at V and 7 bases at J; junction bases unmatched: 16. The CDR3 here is CSASRTLSGTLNEQFF. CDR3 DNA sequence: TGCAGTGCTTCCCGAACTCTTAGCGGGACTCTTAATGAGCAGTTCTTC.

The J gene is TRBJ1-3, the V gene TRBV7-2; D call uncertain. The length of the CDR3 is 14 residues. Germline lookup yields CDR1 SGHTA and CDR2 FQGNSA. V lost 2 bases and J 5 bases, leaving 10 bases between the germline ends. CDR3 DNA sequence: TGTGCCAGCAGCTTAAATGTGGGGAGAAACACCATATATTTT. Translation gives CASSLNVGRNTIYF.

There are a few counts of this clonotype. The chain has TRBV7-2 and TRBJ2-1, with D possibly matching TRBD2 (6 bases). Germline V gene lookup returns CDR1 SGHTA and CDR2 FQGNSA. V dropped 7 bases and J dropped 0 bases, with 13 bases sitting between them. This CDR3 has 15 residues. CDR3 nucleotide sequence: TGTGCCAGCAACCATCGAGCGGGCTCCTACAATGAGCAGTTCTTC. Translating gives CASNHRAGSYNEQFF.

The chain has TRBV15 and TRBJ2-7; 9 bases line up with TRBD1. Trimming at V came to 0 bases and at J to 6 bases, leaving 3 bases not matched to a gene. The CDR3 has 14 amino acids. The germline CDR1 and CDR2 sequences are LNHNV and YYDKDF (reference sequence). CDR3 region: CATSRETGQGEQYF. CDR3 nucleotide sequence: TGTGCCACCAGCAGAGAAACGGGACAGGGCGAGCAGTACTTC.

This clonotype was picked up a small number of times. In DNA form, the CDR3 reads TGTGCCAGCATATCCCCTGGCCTCCCGGATGAAGCTTTCTTT. Amino acid sequence: CASISPGLPDEAFF. V and J are TRBV28 and TRBJ1-1; no definite D call. CDR1 is MDHEN, CDR2 SYDVKM, per germline. Trimming took 7 bases from V and 7 from J, leaving 19 bases between them. The CDR3 consists of 14 residues.

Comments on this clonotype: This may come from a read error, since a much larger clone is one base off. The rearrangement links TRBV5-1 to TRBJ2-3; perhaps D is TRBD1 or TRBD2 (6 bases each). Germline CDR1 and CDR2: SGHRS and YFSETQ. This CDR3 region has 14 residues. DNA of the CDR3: TGCGCCAGCAGATTGGCGGGACACTCAGATACGCAGTATTTT. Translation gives CASRLAGHSDTQYF.

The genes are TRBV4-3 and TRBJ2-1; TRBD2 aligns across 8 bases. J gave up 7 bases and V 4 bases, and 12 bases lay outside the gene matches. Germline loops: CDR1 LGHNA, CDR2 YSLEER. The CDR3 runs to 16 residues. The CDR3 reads CASSPRAGGVRNEQFF. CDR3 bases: TGCGCCAGCAGCCCCCGGGCGGGGGGCGTCCGTAATGAGCAGTTCTTC.

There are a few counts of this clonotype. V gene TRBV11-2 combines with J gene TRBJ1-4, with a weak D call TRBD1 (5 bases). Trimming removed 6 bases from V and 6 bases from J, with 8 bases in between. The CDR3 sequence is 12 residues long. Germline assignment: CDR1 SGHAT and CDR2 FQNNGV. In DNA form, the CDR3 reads TGTGCCAGCAGGCTCAGGGATGAAAAACTGTTTTTT. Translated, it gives CASRLRDEKLFF.

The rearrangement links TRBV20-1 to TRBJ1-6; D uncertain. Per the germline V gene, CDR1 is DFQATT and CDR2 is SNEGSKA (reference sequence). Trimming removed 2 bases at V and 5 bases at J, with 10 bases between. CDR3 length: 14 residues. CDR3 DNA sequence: TGCAGTGCTAGACCTAATCAGAATAATTCACCCCTCCACTTT. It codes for CSARPNQNNSPLHF.